This T cell receptor (beta chain) appears in the sequencing data of a study of blood T cell repertoires in COVID-19. At the level of the study: Acute and convalescent COVID-19 specimens originated in the United States, Italy and Spain. Sources were T cells, B-cell-depleted T cells, or PBMCs; the material itself was cDNA or gDNA.

Seattle patient enrollment occurred during active infection, with longitudinal follow-up thereafter. This CDR3 region has 15 residues. The germline V gene encodes CDR1 KGHSH and CDR2 LQKENI. V dropped 3 bases and J dropped 4 bases, with 13 bases sitting between them. Assay used: immunoSEQ multiplex PCR; TCRdb lists only in-frame clones, some missing. The profile covers about 250,000 clones, with approximately 85% appearing a single time and approximately 6% taken by the ten largest. The sequenced sample was peripheral blood. This receptor was identified in a woman over 75 with COVID-19, enrolled during active disease. The J gene is TRBJ2-1, the V gene TRBV18; perhaps TRBD2 as D (5 bases). The CDR3 spells CASSPYIEGYNEQFF. CDR3 in DNA: TGTGCCAGCTCACCCTATATTGAGGGATACAATGAGCAGTTCTTC. Complete variable domain (other parts from reference TRBV18 and TRBJ2-1): NAGVMQNPRHLVRRRGQEARLRCSPMKGHSHVYWYRQLPEEGLKFMVYLQKENIIDESGMPKERFSAEFPKEGPSILRIQQVVRGDSAAYFCASSPYIEGYNEQFFGPGTRLTVL.